The clone carrying this T cell receptor (beta chain) turned up a few times. A much larger clone lies a single base off, so this may be a read error. The entry originates in a study of neurological immune-mediated disorders. Each CDR3 protein gets one entry after TCRdb re-called the 5' RACE reads with MiXCR. The sample shows some 120,000 distinct CDR3 sequences, about 3.4% of them seen only once. CDR3 length: 14 amino acids. Germline V CDR1 and CDR2: DFQATT, SNEGSKA (reference sequence). V shed 6 bases and J 8 bases; nucleotides not matched to a gene: 10. The sequencing input was PBMCs. The clonotype comes from a woman in her 30s with multiple sclerosis. This sequence joins TRBV20-1 and TRBJ2-5, with 12 bases lining up with TRBD2. The CDR3: CSARQRTSGATQYF. DNA for the CDR3: TGCAGTGCGCGCCAGAGGACTAGCGGGGCCACCCAGTACTTC.